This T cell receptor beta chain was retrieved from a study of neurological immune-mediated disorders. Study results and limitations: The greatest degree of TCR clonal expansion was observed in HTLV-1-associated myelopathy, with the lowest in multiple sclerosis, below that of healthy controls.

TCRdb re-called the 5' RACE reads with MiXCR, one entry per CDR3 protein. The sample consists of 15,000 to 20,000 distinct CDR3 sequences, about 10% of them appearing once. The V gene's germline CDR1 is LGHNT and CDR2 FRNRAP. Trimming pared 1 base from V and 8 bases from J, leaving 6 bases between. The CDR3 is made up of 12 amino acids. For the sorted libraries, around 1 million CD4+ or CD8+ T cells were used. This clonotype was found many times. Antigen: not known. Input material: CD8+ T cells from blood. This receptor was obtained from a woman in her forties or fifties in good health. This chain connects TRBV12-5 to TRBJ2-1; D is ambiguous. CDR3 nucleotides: TGTGCTAGTGGTTTGGGCATAGATGAGCAGTTCTTC. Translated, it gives CASGLGIDEQFF.